This T cell receptor beta chain came from a study of blood T cell repertoires in COVID-19. Methods used by the authors: Amplification from reference gene primers served as the basis for estimated nucleated cell counts. Sequenced by immunoSEQ multiplex PCR; TCRdb stores in-frame clones only, minus some. V, J and clone size are those of that table, while D and trimming were read from the DNA. This table has about 270,000 clones, approximately 90% appearing once. Within 2 weeks of study entry, exposed participants had contacted a PCR-confirmed or clinician-diagnosed COVID-19 case. The TCR was taken from a middle-aged man who had been exposed to COVID-19. Sequencing was performed on PBMCs or T cells enriched from blood (not recorded which).

The CDR3 sequence: CASSRGSSYEQYF. CDR3 bases: TGTGCCAGCAGTCGCGGGAGTTCCTACGAGCAGTACTTC. The chain couples TRBV6-5 to TRBJ2-7; TRBD2 aligns across 7 bases. The trim removed 5 bases at V and 1 base at J, leaving 2 bases unmatched. CDR3 length: 13 residues. Germline values: CDR1 MNHEY, CDR2 SVGAGI.